This is a list of T cell receptor beta chains from one sample in a study of T cells in Graves' hyperthyroidism and ophthalmopathy. Each CDR3 protein is one row after TCRdb ran MiXCR on the multiplex PCR reads. The sample lists about 360,000 distinct CDR3 sequences; roughly 13% were seen once. The sequencing sample was made of blood. Receptors were obtained from a woman between 18 and 29 years old with Graves' hyperthyroidism. The CDR3 runs from the conserved cysteine through the conserved F or W. The D gene is left open where the match is weak. Some rows have no size entry. The others give once, few or many, or a class for an expanded clone.

v_call	clone_size	d_call	j_call	cdr3_aa	cdr3_nt
TRBV4-1	-	TRBD2	TRBJ2-1	CASSRTSGDDNEQFF	TGCGCCAGCAGCAGGACTAGCGGGGACGACAATGAGCAGTTCTTC
TRBV20-1	-	TRBD1	TRBJ2-5	CSASDRQGQETQYF	TGCAGTGCTTCGGACAGGCAAGGACAAGAGACCCAGTACTTC
TRBV9	many	-	TRBJ2-1	CASSSDWSSYNEQFF	TGTGCCAGCAGTTCCGACTGGAGCTCCTACAATGAGCAGTTCTTC
TRBV28	-	-	TRBJ1-1	CASSLTGSLHTEAFF	TGTGCCAGCAGTCTTACAGGGTCCTTGCACACTGAAGCTTTCTTT
TRBV6-1	many	TRBD1	TRBJ1-2	CASTATGDYGYTF	TGTGCCAGCACCGCGACAGGGGACTATGGCTACACCTTC
TRBV7-9	many	-	TRBJ2-1	CASSPERKQFF	TGTGCCAGCAGCCCGGAGAGGAAGCAGTTCTTC
TRBV28	many	-	TRBJ2-7	CASSPSGTAFAEQYF	TGTGCCAGCAGTCCCTCCGGGACTGCGTTCGCCGAGCAGTACTTC
TRBV3-1	many	-	TRBJ2-7	CASSHIRDEQYF	TGTGCCAGCAGCCATATCAGGGACGAGCAGTACTTC
TRBV4-1	many	TRBD1	TRBJ1-2	CASSQGQGANYGYTF	TGCGCCAGCAGCCAAGGACAGGGGGCCAACTATGGCTACACCTTC
TRBV15	many	-	TRBJ2-1	CATSRGFRLGNEQFF	TGTGCCACCAGCAGAGGATTCAGGTTAGGCAATGAGCAGTTCTTC
TRBV27	many	TRBD2	TRBJ2-7	CASRSTSGKYEQYF	TGTGCCAGCAGGTCGACTAGCGGGAAATACGAGCAGTACTTC
TRBV11-3	few	TRBD1	TRBJ2-2	CASSKGQGAAGELFF	TGTGCCAGCAGCAAGGGACAGGGGGCCGCCGGGGAGCTGTTTTTT
TRBV2	many	TRBD1	TRBJ1-1	CASNLQGPSRNTEAFF	TGTGCCAGCAACCTACAGGGGCCGAGTCGGAACACTGAAGCTTTCTTT
TRBV5-6	few	-	TRBJ2-7	CASSSSVYEQYF	TGTGCCAGCAGCTCCTCCGTCTACGAGCAGTACTTC
TRBV20-1	many	-	TRBJ2-7	CSASPGPRYEQYF	TGCAGTGCTAGTCCGGGACCTCGCTACGAGCAGTACTTC
TRBV20-1	many	-	TRBJ1-5	CSAPSGGLYQPQHF	TGCAGTGCTCCCTCGGGGGGGCTGTATCAGCCCCAGCATTTT
TRBV18	-	-	TRBJ1-6	CASSPGRRQGLYNSPLHF	TGTGCCAGCTCACCGGGAAGGAGGCAGGGGCTTTATAATTCACCCCTCCACTTT
TRBV11-3	many	-	TRBJ2-1	CASSLSPGRGSYNEQFF	TGTGCCAGCAGCTTATCCCCGGGCAGGGGATCCTACAATGAGCAGTTCTTC
TRBV5-1	many	-	TRBJ1-1	CASSLGGYRSTEAFF	TGCGCCAGCAGCTTGGGGGGGTATCGGAGTACTGAAGCTTTCTTT
TRBV20-1	few	-	TRBJ2-7	CSASPGGAGSTEQYF	TGCAGTGCATCCCCCGGGGGAGCGGGCAGCACCGAGCAGTACTTC
TRBV2	many	-	TRBJ2-1	CASSSGTRNEQFF	TGTGCCAGCAGTTCCGGGACACGAAATGAGCAGTTCTTC
TRBV4-2	few	TRBD2	TRBJ2-7	CASSQDRVDSGTPFEQYF	TGTGCCAGCAGCCAAGATCGGGTTGATAGCGGGACACCCTTCGAGCAGTACTTC
TRBV11-2	many	-	TRBJ1-1	CASSLIRETEAFF	TGTGCCAGCAGCTTAATTCGGGAGACTGAAGCTTTCTTT
TRBV12-3/TRBV12-4	-	TRBD2	TRBJ2-1	CASTNFSGGYNEQFF	TGTGCCAGCACCAACTTTAGCGGGGGGTACAATGAGCAGTTCTTC
TRBV6-1	many	TRBD1	TRBJ2-7	CASTAGQGYVEQYF	TGTGCCAGCACTGCGGGACAGGGCTACGTCGAGCAGTACTTC
TRBV4-2	many	TRBD1	TRBJ1-1	CASSLQTGSTEAFF	TGTGCCAGCAGCCTCCAGACAGGGAGCACTGAAGCTTTCTTT
TRBV28	many	-	TRBJ1-5	CASSLLQYSNQPQHF	TGTGCCAGCAGTTTATTACAGTATAGCAATCAGCCCCAGCATTTT
TRBV27	many	TRBD1	TRBJ2-7	CASSPLGTGRKEQYF	TGTGCCAGCAGTCCGCTCGGGACAGGGAGGAAAGAGCAGTACTTC
TRBV2	many	TRBD2	TRBJ2-5	CASSEGTSAETQYF	TGTGCCAGCAGTGAAGGGACTAGCGCGGAGACCCAGTACTTC
TRBV28	-	TRBD1	TRBJ1-1	CASSFPGQGNTEAFF	TGTGCCAGCAGTTTCCCGGGACAGGGGAATACTGAAGCTTTCTTT
TRBV5-1	few	TRBD2	TRBJ2-5	CASSSRGAAETQYF	TGCGCCAGCAGCTCGCGGGGGGCCGCGGAGACCCAGTACTTC
TRBV4-1	-	-	TRBJ2-2	CTSSQVSCGRELFF	TGCACCAGCAGCCAAGTTTCTTGTGGGCGGGAGCTGTTTTTT
TRBV4-1	-	-	TRBJ2-7	CASSHESGFEQYF	TGCGCCAGCAGCCACGAAAGCGGGTTCGAGCAGTACTTC
TRBV20-1	many	-	TRBJ1-1	CSARVRVIGPMNTEAFF	TGCAGTGCTAGAGTTCGAGTTATAGGGCCGATGAACACTGAAGCTTTCTTT
TRBV19	-	-	TRBJ1-2	CASSLTSLDSFYGYTF	TGTGCCAGTTCGCTGACCTCCCTGGACAGTTTCTATGGCTACACCTTC
TRBV2	many	TRBD1	TRBJ1-5	CATAPTQGPLNQPQHF	TGTGCCACCGCACCCACACAGGGGCCGCTCAATCAGCCCCAGCATTTT
TRBV27	many	-	TRBJ2-1	CASSLAPGYLRTYNEQFF	TGTGCCAGCAGTTTAGCCCCGGGCTACCTAAGAACCTACAATGAGCAGTTCTTC
TRBV7-2	-	-	TRBJ2-5	CASSRLGRETQYF	TGTGCCAGCAGTCGATTGGGCAGAGAGACCCAGTACTTC
TRBV20-1	-	TRBD1	TRBJ2-2	CSAPGTGNTGELFF	TGCAGTGCGCCCGGGACAGGGAACACCGGGGAGCTGTTTTTT
TRBV7-2	many	-	TRBJ1-2	CASSYYEPHEVAGYTF	TGTGCCAGCAGCTATTATGAACCCCACGAGGTAGCTGGCTACACCTTC
TRBV30	-	TRBD1	TRBJ1-1	CAWKGGGQGGTEAFF	TGTGCCTGGAAGGGCGGGGGACAGGGTGGGACTGAAGCTTTCTTT
TRBV7-6	many	-	TRBJ2-5	CASSLQVWTNTETQYF	TGTGCCAGCAGCTTACAGGTCTGGACTAATACAGAGACCCAGTACTTC
TRBV6-2/TRBV6-3	many	-	TRBJ2-1	CASSPSRGAYEQFF	TGTGCCAGCAGTCCCAGTCGGGGGGCATATGAGCAGTTCTTC
TRBV7-6	many	TRBD2	TRBJ2-1	CASSLDGGGPNEQFF	TGTGCCAGCAGCTTAGACGGGGGAGGGCCCAATGAGCAGTTCTTC
TRBV5-5	-	TRBD1	TRBJ1-1	CASSLGVTGDTEAFF	TGTGCCAGCAGCTTGGGGGTGACAGGGGACACTGAAGCTTTCTTT
TRBV12-3/TRBV12-4	-	TRBD2	TRBJ2-3	CASRWTSGYSTDTQYF	TGTGCCAGCAGATGGACTAGCGGGTATAGCACAGATACGCAGTATTTT
TRBV5-1	many	-	TRBJ2-7	CASSPDGSAYEQYF	TGCGCCAGCAGCCCGGATGGGTCCGCCTACGAGCAGTACTTC
TRBV4-3	many	-	TRBJ2-3	CASSQDRGADTQYF	TGCGCCAGCAGCCAAGACAGGGGTGCAGATACGCAGTATTTT
TRBV7-9	few	-	TRBJ1-3	CASSLGTALSGNTIYF	TGTGCCAGCAGCTTAGGGACAGCCCTTTCTGGAAACACCATATATTTT
TRBV19	many	-	TRBJ1-1	CASKVLAGEDTEAFF	TGTGCCAGTAAGGTTCTGGCAGGGGAGGACACTGAAGCTTTCTTT
TRBV24-1	few	-	TRBJ2-2	CATRASLAGELFF	TGTGCCACCAGAGCATCCTTGGCCGGGGAGCTGTTTTTT
TRBV27	many	TRBD1	TRBJ2-7	CASSPSSGDSHHEQYF	TGTGCCAGCAGTCCCAGTTCCGGGGACAGTCACCACGAGCAGTACTTC
TRBV9	-	-	TRBJ1-4	CASSPGVATSEKLFF	TGTGCCAGCAGCCCGGGGGTTGCAACTAGTGAAAAACTGTTTTTT
TRBV7-2	many	-	TRBJ1-6	CASSLRGARSPLHF	TGTGCCAGCAGCTTACGGGGGGCGCGTTCACCCCTCCACTTT
TRBV28	many	TRBD1	TRBJ2-3	CASSVHQQGARDTQYF	TGTGCCAGCAGTGTCCACCAACAGGGGGCAAGAGATACGCAGTATTTT
TRBV7-3	few	TRBD2	TRBJ2-2	CASSQNSGGNTGELFF	TGTGCCAGCAGCCAAAATAGCGGGGGGAACACCGGGGAGCTGTTTTTT
TRBV9	-	TRBD1	TRBJ1-5	CASSSQGYQPQHF	TGTGCCAGCAGCTCACAGGGGTACCAGCCCCAGCATTTT
TRBV18	many	-	TRBJ1-2	CASSHSSGEGYTF	TGTGCCAGCTCACATTCCTCAGGGGAAGGCTACACCTTC
TRBV10-1	-	TRBD1	TRBJ1-1	CAIQNLGQLTSERNTEAFF	TGCGCCATCCAAAATTTGGGACAGCTTACATCCGAGAGGAACACTGAAGCTTTCTTT
TRBV15	many	-	TRBJ2-7	CATSRDEYRDPPYEQYF	TGTGCCACCAGCAGAGATGAGTACAGGGACCCCCCCTACGAGCAGTACTTC